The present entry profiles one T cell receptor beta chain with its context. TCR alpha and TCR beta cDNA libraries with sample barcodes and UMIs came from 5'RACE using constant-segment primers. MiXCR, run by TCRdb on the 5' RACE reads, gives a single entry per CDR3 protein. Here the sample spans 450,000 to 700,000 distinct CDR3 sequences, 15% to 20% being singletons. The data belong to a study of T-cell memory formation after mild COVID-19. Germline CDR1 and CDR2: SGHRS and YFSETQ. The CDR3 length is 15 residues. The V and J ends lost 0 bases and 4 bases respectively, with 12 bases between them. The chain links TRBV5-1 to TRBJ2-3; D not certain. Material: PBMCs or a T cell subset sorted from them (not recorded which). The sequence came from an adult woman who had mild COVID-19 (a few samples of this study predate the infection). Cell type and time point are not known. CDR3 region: CASSLDGGSADTQYF. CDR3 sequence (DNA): TGCGCCAGCAGCTTGGACGGCGGTTCCGCAGATACGCAGTATTTT. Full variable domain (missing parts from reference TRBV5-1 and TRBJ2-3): KAGVTQTPRYLIKTRGQQVTLSCSPISGHRSVSWYQQTPGQGLQFLFEYFSETQRNKGNFPGRFSGRQFSNSRSEMNVSTLELGDSALYLCASSLDGGSADTQYFGPGTRLTVL.